Presented here are 25 T cell receptor beta chains from one specimen sequenced in a study of blood T cell repertoires in COVID-19. Clones were read by immunoSEQ multiplex PCR, and TCRdb kept only the in-frame ones, dropping some. The sample has 220,000 or so clones; 70% to 90% are singletons. The sequencing input was peripheral blood. The receptors here all came from a woman between 45 and 60 years old with COVID-19, enrolled during active disease.

This sequence joins TRBV9 and TRBJ2-1; D uncertain. Germline CDR1 is SGDLS and CDR2 is YYNGEE. The CDR3 has 13 residues. V dropped 0 bases and J dropped 7 bases, with 8 bases sitting between them. The CDR3 reads CASSVGVENEQFF. The DNA for the CDR3 is TGTGCCAGCAGCGTAGGAGTAGAGAATGAGCAGTTCTTC.

This sequence joins TRBV28 and TRBJ1-1; D remains ambiguous. Germline V gene data show CDR1 as MDHEN and CDR2 as SYDVKM. CDR3 size: 11 residues. V gave up 6 bases and J gave up 1 base, with 3 bases separating them. The CDR3: CASSWNTEAFF. The CDR3 DNA is TGTGCCAGCAGCTGGAACACTGAAGCTTTCTTT.

The CDR3 DNA is TGTGCCAGCAGCGTAGGTTTTTCTAACGAGCAGTACTTC. Encoded protein: CASSVGFSNEQYF. The chain uses TRBV9 and TRBJ2-7; D gene ambiguous. Trimming took 0 bases from V and 5 from J, leaving 9 bases between them. The CDR3 runs 13 residues. Per the germline V gene, CDR1 is SGDLS and CDR2 is YYNGEE.

The chain couples TRBV27 to TRBJ1-5; 8 positions match TRBD1. The germline V gene encodes CDR1 MNHEY and CDR2 SMNVEV (reference sequence). Trimming cost V 5 bases and J 4 bases; bases outside gene matches: 4. The CDR3 extends over 14 amino acids. The CDR3 bases are TGTGCCAGCAGTCCACAGGGGGGAAATCAGCCCCAGCATTTT. Its protein product is CASSPQGGNQPQHF.

This rearrangement joins TRBV24-1 to TRBJ2-2, with TRBD1 as a possible D gene (6 bases). CDR1 is KGHDR and CDR2 is SFDVKD in the germline V gene. V dropped 9 bases and J dropped 5 bases, with 21 bases sitting between them. The CDR3 is made up of 16 amino acids. The CDR3 DNA sequence: TGTGCCACCGCTCAACCAGGGCCAGGGGTGACCGGGGAGCTGTTTTTT. Encoded protein: CATAQPGPGVTGELFF.

This rearrangement joins TRBV19 to TRBJ1-1; possible D gene TRBD1, 5 bases. This CDR3 is built from 13 residues. The V and J ends lost 5 bases and 3 bases respectively, with 10 bases between them. Per the germline V gene, CDR1 is LNHDA and CDR2 is SQIVND (reference sequence). CDR3 loop: CASSLGAYTEAFF. In nucleotides, the CDR3 is TGTGCCAGTAGTTTAGGGGCTTACACTGAAGCTTTCTTT. Drawing the rest from reference TRBV19 and TRBJ1-1, the complete variable domain is DGGITQSPKYLFRKEGQNVTLSCEQNLNHDAMYWYRQDPGQGLRLIYYSQIVNDFQKGDIAEGYSVSREKKESFPLTVTSAQKNPTAFYLCASSLGAYTEAFFGQGTRLTVV.

The table lists this clone with a few counts. The CDR3: CASSLRWQGAKLSGSPLHF. In DNA, the CDR3 is TGTGCCAGCAGCTTAAGGTGGCAGGGGGCCAAGCTTTCCGGGTCACCCCTCCACTTT. This chain joins TRBV7-2 and TRBJ1-6, with TRBD1 identical over 8 bases. There are 19 residues in the CDR3. CDR1 SGHTA and CDR2 FQGNSA come from the germline V gene. With 2 bases clipped from V and 10 bases from J, the junction kept 19 bases outside the gene matches.

This clone was seen only a few times. The chain links TRBV11-2 to TRBJ2-2, with 7 positions matching TRBD2. CDR1 and CDR2 (germline): SGHAT, FQNNGV. The CDR3 sequence is 15 residues long. V dropped 3 bases and J dropped 3; count of bases not matched to a gene: 4. CDR3 residues: CASSFGRAYTGELFF. The CDR3 region has the DNA TGTGCCAGCAGCTTTGGGAGGGCCTACACCGGGGAGCTGTTTTTT.

The chain couples TRBV4-1 to TRBJ1-1; a possible D gene is TRBD1 (6 bases). V was cut by 1 base and J by 5 bases, with 14 bases left in between. The CDR3 loop spans 15 amino acids. The germline V gene encodes CDR1 MGHRA and CDR2 YSYEKL. CDR3 bases: TGCGCCAGCAGCCAAGGCCCGGGCAGGGGAACTGAAGCTTTCTTT. Protein sequence: CASSQGPGRGTEAFF.

This clone showed up just once. The chain carries TRBV10-1 and TRBJ2-1; 11 bases fit TRBD1. This CDR3 has 14 amino acids. The V segment lost 7 bases and the J segment 7 bases; nucleotides outside the gene matches: 6. The germline gives CDR1 WNHNN, CDR2 SYGVQD (reference sequence). This chain's CDR3 is CASTGTGGINEQFF. Here the CDR3 DNA reads TGCGCCAGCACCGGGACAGGGGGGATTAATGAGCAGTTCTTC.

The chain couples TRBV24-1 to TRBJ1-2, with D possibly TRBD1 on 6 matching bases. CDR1 and CDR2 (germline): KGHDR, SFDVKD. There are 14 residues in the CDR3. Trimming left V 4 bases short and J 6 bases short, with 14 bases between. The CDR3 nucleotides are TGTGCCACCAGTGAATCCACAGGGTTCGATGGCTACACCTTC. Its translation is CATSESTGFDGYTF.

The table lists this clone with a few counts. The chain's CDR3 is CASSLDWGGNQPQHF. CDR3 DNA sequence: TGTGCCAGCAGCTTAGATTGGGGGGGCAATCAGCCCCAGCATTTT. This chain joins TRBV11-2 and TRBJ1-5, with TRBD1 as a possible D gene (5 bases). The CDR3 runs 15 residues. Trimming left V 0 bases short and J 2 bases short, with 8 bases between. Germline CDR1 is SGHAT and CDR2 is FQNNGV.

The chain uses TRBV15 and TRBJ2-1; 10 bases line up with TRBD2. From germline, CDR1 is LNHNV and CDR2 YYDKDF (reference sequence). The V gene end was trimmed by 1 base and the J gene end by 8 bases; junction bases not matched to a gene: 17. CDR3 size: 19 residues. This CDR3 reads CATSRAIAGGLGVRDEQFF. The CDR3 DNA is TGTGCCACCAGCAGAGCAATAGCGGGGGGCCTGGGGGTACGTGATGAGCAGTTCTTC.

V and J are TRBV5-4 and TRBJ2-3; no firm D call. This CDR3 spans 16 amino acids. Germline CDR1 is SGHNT and CDR2 is YYREEE (reference sequence). The V and J ends lost 0 bases and 4 bases respectively, with 15 bases between them. DNA of the CDR3: TGTGCCAGCAGCTTGGATTTCTCGTGGGCTTCAGATACGCAGTATTTT. Translation: CASSLDFSWASDTQYF.

The chain uses TRBV5-3 and TRBJ2-1, with TRBD2 identical over 7 bases. TRBV5-3 counts as an open reading frame of uncertain function. This CDR3 is 16 amino acids long. The trim removed 1 base at V and 0 bases at J, leaving 4 bases unmatched. The CDR3 DNA reads as TGTGCCAGAAGCTTGTCCGGGGGGTACTCCTACAATGAGCAGTTCTTC. Translation: CARSLSGGYSYNEQFF.

The CDR3 nucleotides read TGTGCCAGCAACCTACAGGGTCCCTATGGCTACACCTTC. Its translation: CASNLQGPYGYTF. V gene TRBV6-6 combines with J gene TRBJ1-2; perhaps TRBD1 as D (6 bases). V was cut by 7 bases and J by 4 bases, with 13 bases left in between. The germline V gene encodes CDR1 MNHNY and CDR2 SVGAGI (reference sequence). This CDR3 has 13 residues.

This clone has only one observation. CDR3 loop: CASSQEGRSGELFF. CDR3 nucleotides: TGCGCCAGCAGCCAAGAAGGGAGAAGCGGGGAGCTGTTTTTT. The chain recombines TRBV4-3 with TRBJ2-2; the D gene is possibly TRBD2 (5 bases). CDR1 is LGHNA, CDR2 YSLEER, per germline. The V end was cut by 0 bases, the J end by 7 bases, with 9 bases between. The CDR3 runs to 14 residues.

The chain links TRBV6-5 to TRBJ1-2; 7 nucleotides match TRBD1. Germline values: CDR1 MNHEY, CDR2 SVGAGI. The CDR3 extends over 14 amino acids. The ends lost 4 bases at V and 8 bases at J; junction bases unmatched: 10. CDR3 protein: CASSSSRDSPGYTF. CDR3 sequence (DNA): TGTGCCAGCAGTTCCTCGAGGGACAGTCCCGGCTACACCTTC.

This chain links TRBV11-3 with TRBJ2-1; 8 bases fit TRBD1. The germline CDR1 and CDR2 sequences are SGHNT and YENEEA. The CDR3 is 13 amino acids. V dropped 5 bases and J dropped 7; count of bases not matched to a gene: 4. This chain's CDR3 is CASSPTGVNEQFF. CDR3 in DNA: TGTGCCAGCAGCCCGACAGGGGTAAATGAGCAGTTCTTC.

This chain links TRBV7-2 with TRBJ1-4, with 10 bases fitting TRBD1. CDR3 size: 17 residues. Germline V CDR1 and CDR2: SGHTA, FQGNSA. Losses at the gene ends were 1 base for V and 4 bases for J; bases not matched to a gene: 6. As DNA, the CDR3 is TGTGCCAGCAGCTTAGTGACAGGGGGCTATGGTAATGAAAAACTGTTTTTT. Its translation: CASSLVTGGYGNEKLFF.

The V and J genes are TRBV19 and TRBJ1-6, with D unclear. V was cut by 6 bases and J by 7 bases, with 13 bases left in between. The CDR3 extends over 14 amino acids. CDR1 and CDR2 (germline): LNHDA, SQIVND (reference sequence). CDR3 region: CASSGYAENSPLHF. CDR3 in DNA: TGTGCCAGTAGCGGGTATGCGGAGAATTCACCCCTCCACTTT.

This rearrangement joins TRBV2 to TRBJ1-1, with D uncertain. CDR1 and CDR2 from the germline V gene are SNHLY and FYNNEI. V lost 4 bases, J lost 4 bases, and 16 bases lay in between. This CDR3 has 15 amino acids. CDR3 sequence (DNA): TGTGCCAGCAGTGCCCTCTCAGTATTTCTCACTGAAGCTTTCTTT. Protein: CASSALSVFLTEAFF.

The gene calls are TRBV11-2 and TRBJ1-2; the D is unclear. The length of the CDR3 is 17 residues. V lost 4 bases and J lost 8, with 26 bases in between. The germline V gene has CDR1 SGHAT and CDR2 FQNNGV. The CDR3 loop is CASSSYRTDGYIGGYTF. CDR3 coding DNA: TGTGCCAGCAGCTCTTATCGGACTGACGGCTATATAGGGGGCTACACCTTC.

The J gene is TRBJ1-5, the V gene TRBV24-1; TRBD1 agrees at 7 bases. CDR1 is KGHDR and CDR2 is SFDVKD in the germline V gene. V shed 4 bases and J 4 bases; nucleotides not matched to a gene: 3. CDR3 length equals 14 residues. Here the CDR3 DNA reads TGTGCCACCAGTGAGGCAGGGGGGAATCAGCCCCAGCATTTT. Protein product: CATSEAGGNQPQHF.

The chain employs TRBV5-1 and TRBJ1-3, with 9 bases fitting TRBD1. The CDR3 has 14 amino acids. Germline values: CDR1 SGHRS, CDR2 YFSETQ. V shed 2 bases and J 7 bases; nucleotides not matched to a gene: 4. CDR3 nucleotide sequence: TGCGCCAGCAGCTTAGTAGGACAGGGGAACACCATATATTTT. Translation gives CASSLVGQGNTIYF.